The 27 T cell receptor beta chains below were found in one sample sequenced in a study of blood T cell repertoires in COVID-19. Only in-frame clones appear in the TCRdb table, and some are missing; sequencing was by immunoSEQ multiplex PCR. The sample holds more than 90,000 clones; less than 85% are singletons and the top ten take more than 1.5%. The specimen was peripheral blood. The receptor set was obtained from a woman in her sixties or seventies with active or convalescent COVID-19.

The count of this clone is one. The chain's CDR3 is CASSASLMSGGETQYF. As DNA, the CDR3 is TGTGCCAGCAGTGCCTCACTGATGAGCGGGGGTGAGACCCAGTACTTC. The chain links TRBV2 to TRBJ2-5, with TRBD2 identical over 8 bases. The trim removed 4 bases at V and 5 bases at J, leaving 12 bases unmatched. The CDR3 totals 16 residues. Germline-derived CDR1 and CDR2 are SNHLY and FYNNEI.

For this clone: At the DNA level, this CDR3 is encoded by other sequences in the same sample as well. The chain joins TRBV29-1 to TRBJ2-2, with 11 bases aligning to TRBD1. The CDR3 has 14 amino acids. V lost 6 bases and J lost 4; bases outside the gene matches: 4. From germline, CDR1 is SQVTM and CDR2 ANQGSEA. The DNA for the CDR3 is TGCAGCGTCGGTGGGACAGGGGGCACCGGGGAGCTGTTTTTT. It is translated as CSVGGTGGTGELFF.

The rearrangement links TRBV12-3 or TRBV12-4 to TRBJ2-7; 10 nucleotides line up with TRBD2. J was trimmed by 4 bases and V by 5 bases; bases with no gene match: 2. The CDR3 is made up of 13 amino acids. The DNA of the CDR3 is TGTGCCAGCAGTCGAGCGGGGGGGTACGAGCAGTACTTC. Amino acids: CASSRAGGYEQYF.

The CDR3 DNA reads as TGTGCCAGTAGTATAACCGGGACAGGGAAGCAGCCCCAGCATTTT. Its translation: CASSITGTGKQPQHF. The V and J genes are TRBV19 and TRBJ1-5, with 9 bases matching TRBD1. CDR3 length: 15 amino acids. Germline V gives CDR1 LNHDA, CDR2 SQIVND (reference sequence). The V and J ends lost 2 bases and 7 bases, in that order; junction bases with no gene match: 6.

This clone was counted ten times or more. The chain couples TRBV28 to TRBJ1-6; D unclear. Germline V CDR1 and CDR2: MDHEN, SYDVKM. The CDR3 covers 13 residues. The germline V and J ends were trimmed by 10 bases and 6 bases, with 13 bases remaining between them. The CDR3 DNA follows: TGTGCCACCCTAGGCCATTTTAATTCACCCCTCCACTTT. It codes for CATLGHFNSPLHF.

The chain couples TRBV23-1 to TRBJ1-6; the D is unclear. TRBV23-1 is filed as an ORF, its function uncertain. CDR3 length: 17 residues. Trimming shortened V by 1 base and J by 5 bases, and 15 bases separated the two germline ends. CDR3 amino acids: CASSQCPGRRDNSPLHF. CDR3 nucleotide sequence: TGCGCCAGCAGTCAATGCCCGGGGAGGAGGGATAATTCACCCCTCCACTTT.

The V and J genes are TRBV11-2 and TRBJ1-5, with D possibly TRBD1 on 6 matching bases. V shed 5 bases and J shed 3 bases, with 11 bases lying between them. The CDR3 length is 14 residues. Per the germline V gene, CDR1 is SGHAT and CDR2 is FQNNGV. The CDR3 protein is CASSPNRVNQPQHF. The CDR3 DNA sequence: TGTGCCAGCAGCCCGAACAGGGTCAATCAGCCCCAGCATTTT.

The genes are TRBV7-2 and TRBJ2-5, with a possible D match to TRBD1 (7 bases). Germline loops: CDR1 SGHTA, CDR2 FQGNSA. Trimming shortened V by 6 bases and J by 5 bases, and 19 bases separated the two germline ends. This CDR3 comprises 15 residues. The CDR3 here is CASRGGQTPSETQYF. The CDR3 DNA reads as TGTGCCAGCAGGGGGGGACAGACTCCAAGTGAGACCCAGTACTTC.

The V and J genes are TRBV5-4 and TRBJ1-6; D gene ambiguous. The CDR3 totals 13 residues. V lost 0 bases, J lost 7 bases, and 5 bases lay in between. Germline CDR1 is SGHNT and CDR2 is YYREEE (reference sequence). CDR3 sequence (DNA): TGTGCCAGCAGCTTGGCCCAGAATTCACCCCTCCACTTT. Translation: CASSLAQNSPLHF.

The chain employs TRBV12-3 or TRBV12-4 and TRBJ1-5; no firm D call. Trimming removed 3 bases from V and 5 bases from J, with 8 bases in between. This CDR3 contains 13 residues. The CDR3 nucleotides are TGTGCCAGCAGTTTGATTGGAGATCAGCCCCAGCATTTT. Protein sequence: CASSLIGDQPQHF.

CDR3 bases: TGTGCCAGCAGCTCGACTAGCGGGAGTGACCCCAATGAGCAGTTCTTC. Protein sequence: CASSSTSGSDPNEQFF. The chain combines TRBV5-4 with TRBJ2-1; TRBD2 agrees at 12 bases. This CDR3 region has 16 residues. Germline V gene data show CDR1 as SGHNT and CDR2 as YYREEE (reference sequence). With 3 bases clipped from V and 6 bases from J, the junction kept 7 bases outside the gene matches.

Written as DNA, the CDR3 is TGTGCCAGCAGTTACTCGAATCCGGGACAGATGTATTTT. The encoded protein is CASSYSNPGQMYF. The chain joins TRBV6-5 to TRBJ2-3; TRBD1 aligns across 7 bases. The CDR3 covers 13 residues. The V and J ends lost 0 bases and 14 bases, in that order; junction bases with no gene match: 8. The germline V gene encodes CDR1 MNHEY and CDR2 SVGAGI.

The chain uses TRBV12-5 and TRBJ2-3, with D tentatively TRBD1 (5 bases). In germline, CDR1 is LGHNT, CDR2 FRNRAP. The CDR3 runs to 14 residues. Trimming removed 0 bases at V and 5 bases at J, with 9 bases between. CDR3 in amino acids: CASGLVTVQDTQYF. The CDR3 region has the DNA TGTGCTAGTGGTTTGGTGACAGTTCAAGATACGCAGTATTTT.

This sequence joins TRBV18 and TRBJ2-3, with 7 bases fitting TRBD1. The trim removed 3 bases at V and 2 bases at J, leaving 8 bases unmatched. This CDR3 has 16 amino acids. From germline, CDR1 is KGHSH and CDR2 LQKENI. CDR3 sequence reads: CASSPFPGQLTDTQYF. The CDR3, as DNA: TGTGCCAGCTCACCGTTTCCGGGACAGCTCACAGATACGCAGTATTTT.

This clone was observed once. V and J are TRBV6-2 or TRBV6-3 and TRBJ1-1, with a tentative D call TRBD1 (5 bases). The CDR3 length is 16 residues. The V end lost 0 bases, the J end lost 0 bases, and 11 bases lay between the germline ends. CDR1 is MNHEY, CDR2 SVGEGT, per germline. The DNA for the CDR3 is TGTGCCAGCAGTTACTCCCGGGAGGGGATGAACACTGAAGCTTTCTTT. Protein product: CASSYSREGMNTEAFF.

This chain joins TRBV28 and TRBJ1-5; D ambiguous. The CDR3 spans 15 residues. The V and J ends lost 2 bases and 3 bases respectively, with 11 bases between them. Germline CDR1 reads MDHEN; CDR2 reads SYDVKM. The CDR3 reads CASSLRGPVNQPQHF. The CDR3 DNA sequence: TGTGCCAGCAGTTTAAGAGGGCCAGTCAATCAGCCCCAGCATTTT.

This clone turned up a few times. V gene TRBV9 combines with J gene TRBJ2-1, with TRBD1 identical over 8 bases. The V segment lost 5 bases and the J segment 5 bases; nucleotides outside the gene matches: 3. CDR1 and CDR2 from the germline V gene are SGDLS and YYNGEE. The CDR3 runs 13 residues. CDR3 sequence: CASSWTGNNEQFF. As DNA, the CDR3 is TGTGCCAGCAGTTGGACAGGGAACAATGAGCAGTTCTTC. Variable domain in full (rest from reference TRBV9 and TRBJ2-1): DSGVTQTPKHLITATGQRVTLRCSPRSGDLSVYWYQQSLDQGLQFLIQYYNGEERAKGNILERFSAQQFPDLHSELNLSSLELGDSALYFCASSWTGNNEQFFGPGTRLTVL.

V and J are TRBV24-1 and TRBJ2-1; D might be TRBD2 (5 bases). V was cut by 2 bases and J by 5 bases, with 18 bases left in between. The CDR3 runs to 17 residues. CDR1 and CDR2 from the germline V gene are KGHDR and SFDVKD. The CDR3 region has the DNA TGTGCCACCAGTGATTCCCACCGGGCGGGCCCTCACAATGAGCAGTTCTTC. It yields the protein CATSDSHRAGPHNEQFF.

The chain carries TRBV7-3 and TRBJ1-2; 8 bases fit TRBD1. Germline values: CDR1 SGHTA, CDR2 FQGTGA. V shed 1 base, J shed 5 bases, and the junction held 9 bases outside the gene matches. The CDR3 runs 16 residues. The CDR3 bases are TGTGCCAGCAGCTTAAGGGACAGGCACGATACTTATGGCTACACCTTC. This gives the protein CASSLRDRHDTYGYTF.

The rearrangement joins TRBV12-3 or TRBV12-4 to TRBJ1-5; D is ambiguous. Trimming stripped 5 bases from V and 5 bases from J, with 10 bases between. The CDR3 spans 13 residues. The CDR3 sequence: CASSPKSDQPQHF. CDR3 sequence (DNA): TGTGCCAGCAGTCCCAAGAGCGATCAGCCCCAGCATTTT.

This clone was picked up one time. In DNA, the CDR3 is TGCGCCAGCAGCTTACAGGTGCTGAACACTGAAGCTTTCTTT. Translated: CASSLQVLNTEAFF. The rearrangement uses TRBV5-1 and TRBJ1-1; D might be TRBD1 (5 bases). The CDR3 runs 14 residues. V was pared by 2 bases and J by 0 bases, with 8 bases between. Germline lookup yields CDR1 SGHRS and CDR2 YFSETQ.

The chain employs TRBV5-1 and TRBJ2-2, with 12 bases fitting TRBD2. Germline V gives CDR1 SGHRS, CDR2 YFSETQ. J gave up 8 bases and V 0 bases, and 11 bases lay outside the gene matches. This CDR3 has 18 residues. CDR3 in amino acids: CASSLAPSGGAGGGELFF. The CDR3 nucleotides are TGCGCCAGCAGCTTGGCCCCTAGCGGGGGGGCCGGAGGTGGGGAGCTGTTTTTT.

The V gene is TRBV5-5, the J gene TRBJ2-3; a weak D match, TRBD1 (6 bases). The CDR3 is made up of 15 amino acids. V lost 4 bases, J lost 0 bases, and 12 bases lay in between. Per germline, CDR1 SGHKS and CDR2 YYEKEE (reference sequence). The CDR3 here is CASSRDTRSTDTQYF. The CDR3 nucleotides are TGTGCCAGCAGCCGGGACACTCGAAGCACAGATACGCAGTATTTT.

This clone has more than one count but fewer than ten. In nucleotides, the CDR3 is TGTGCCAGCAGTTCCACCTCACTCGGGGACTATGGCTACACCTTC. It encodes CASSSTSLGDYGYTF. The V gene is TRBV27, the J gene TRBJ1-2; D gene ambiguous. The germline gives CDR1 MNHEY, CDR2 SMNVEV (reference sequence). CDR3 size: 15 residues. V lost 4 bases and J lost 3, with 15 bases in between.

The chain combines TRBV7-2 with TRBJ2-1; no firm D call. Per germline, CDR1 SGHTA and CDR2 FQGNSA. The CDR3 totals 13 residues. Trimming pared 1 base from V and 5 bases from J, leaving 6 bases between. The CDR3 bases are TGTGCCAGCAGCTTAGGCCCTAACAATGAGCAGTTCTTC. It translates to CASSLGPNNEQFF.

This rearrangement joins TRBV6-5 to TRBJ2-7, with 8 bases lining up with TRBD1. Trimming at V came to 6 bases and at J to 0 bases, leaving 7 bases not matched to a gene. CDR3 length: 15 residues. Looked up from germline, CDR1 is MNHEY and CDR2 is SVGAGI. The DNA of the CDR3 is TGTGCCAGCAGCTTTACCGGGACAGGCTCCTACGAGCAGTACTTC. This translates into CASSFTGTGSYEQYF.

The V gene is TRBV5-6, the J gene TRBJ1-1, with 7 bases fitting TRBD1. This CDR3 region has 15 residues. The V and J ends lost 5 bases and 1 base, in that order; junction bases with no gene match: 8. Germline CDR1 SGHDT, CDR2 YYEEEE. CDR3 loop: CASRRGNRGNTEAFF. CDR3 DNA sequence: TGTGCCAGCAGACGAGGGAACAGGGGGAACACTGAAGCTTTCTTT.